This TCR beta chain was sequenced in a study of cytomegalovirus exposure and HLA in healthy donors. The donors were members of the validation cohort, which comprised around 110 subjects and was separate from the first cohort of 600 to 850 subjects. Germline V lookup: CDR1 MNHEY, CDR2 SMNVEV (reference sequence). The CDR3 covers 17 residues. V shed 4 bases and J shed 0 bases, with 13 bases lying between them. Study results and limitations: A list of 150 or so TCR beta chains associated with cytomegalovirus was given. Across donors, most TCRs were seen rarely, yet some public ones were widespread. In the roughly 120 validation repertoires, a later analysis found that first-cohort TCR clusters tended to co-occur.

With respect to this clone: Its target is unknown.

The assay was immunoSEQ multiplex PCR, and TCRdb's table has in-frame clones only and misses some. The repertoire holds hundreds of thousands of clones, over 75% seen once, with around 12% in the top ten. The chain uses TRBV27 and TRBJ2-6; D may be TRBD1 (5 bases). The sequenced material came from PBMCs. The TCR comes from a young man in good health and CMV-seropositive. The CDR3 loop reads CASSSLDSNSGANVLTF. The DNA for the CDR3 is TGTGCCAGCAGTTCACTTGACAGCAACTCTGGGGCCAACGTCCTGACTTTC.